The rows below give T cell receptor beta chains drawn from one sample of a study of T-cell memory formation after mild COVID-19. Via MiXCR, TCRdb re-called the 5' RACE reads, giving one row per CDR3 protein. The data show roughly 130,000 distinct CDR3 sequences, approximately 5.9% seen once. Sequenced input: PBMCs or a T cell subset sorted from them (not recorded which). The receptors were gathered from an adult woman who had mild COVID-19 (a few samples of this study predate the infection). Cell type and time point are not known. Each CDR3 is given with its conserved first and last residue. D genes are given only for firm matches. Rows may omit the clone size; those that give it use once, few, many or a size class.

j_gene | abundance | d_gene | v_gene | CDR3nt | CDR3aa
TRBJ2-5 | few | - | TRBV12-3/TRBV12-4 | TGTGCCACCAGGAGACTAGTCCAAGAGACCCAGTACTTC | CATRRLVQETQYF
TRBJ1-2 | - | - | TRBV18 | TGTGCCAGCTCACCAGGGCATGGCTACACCTTC | CASSPGHGYTF
TRBJ1-2 | many | - | TRBV5-1 | TGCGCCAGCAGCAGCGGTACAGCTAACTATGGCTACACCTTC | CASSSGTANYGYTF
TRBJ1-5 | many | TRBD1 | TRBV5-1 | TGCGCCAGCAGCCAGGGGGACAGCCAAGGTCAGCCCCAGCATTTT | CASSQGDSQGQPQHF
TRBJ2-2 | few | - | TRBV21-1 | TGTGCCAGCAGCAAAGGAAGGCAGAACTCGACGAGAGAGCTGTTTTTT | CASSKGRQNSTRELFF
TRBJ2-7 | many | TRBD1 | TRBV20-1 | TGCAGTGCTAGAGATTGGGGACAGGGGTGGGAGCAGTACTTC | CSARDWGQGWEQYF
TRBJ2-3 | - | - | TRBV6-5 | TGTGCCAGCTCCTTAGCCCGGGGCACAGATACGCAGTATTTT | CASSLARGTDTQYF
TRBJ1-1 | few | - | TRBV6-1 | TGTGCCAGCAGTGCTTCGTGGGTCACTGAAGCTTTCTTT | CASSASWVTEAFF
TRBJ1-1 | few | - | TRBV5-1 | TGCGCCAGCAGCTCGCATTTTGAAGCTTTCTTT | CASSSHFEAFF
TRBJ2-7 | - | TRBD1 | TRBV5-1 | TGCGCCAGCAGCTCCAGGGGGCCGGGAAGCTACGAGCAGTACTTC | CASSSRGPGSYEQYF
TRBJ1-6 | few | - | TRBV7-8 | TGTGCCAGCGGCATTCGCCCGGGCCCCGATTCACCCCTCCACTTT | CASGIRPGPDSPLHF
TRBJ1-6 | few | TRBD1 | TRBV6-2/TRBV6-3 | TGTGCCAGCAGTGGATTGACAGGGGGCGCAAGTTCACCCCTCCACTTT | CASSGLTGGASSPLHF
TRBJ1-5 | - | - | TRBV27 | TGTGCCAGCAGTTTCTACCGTGGCAATCAGCCCCAGCATTTT | CASSFYRGNQPQHF
TRBJ1-5 | few | TRBD1 | TRBV12-3/TRBV12-4 | TGTGCCAGCAGCGCGACAGGGAACGGTCAGCCCCAGCATTTT | CASSATGNGQPQHF
TRBJ2-1 | many | TRBD2 | TRBV4-3 | TGCGCCAGCAGCCAAGGGACTAGCGGGAGCCGCTACAATGAGCAGTTCTTC | CASSQGTSGSRYNEQFF
TRBJ1-1 | - | - | TRBV27 | TGTGCCAGCAGTTTATCCCCCGACAGGACTCACACTGAAGCTTTCTTT | CASSLSPDRTHTEAFF
TRBJ2-1 | few | - | TRBV7-3 | TGTGCCAGCAGCGTTAGCGGTTACAATGAGCAGTTCTTC | CASSVSGYNEQFF
TRBJ2-3 | - | TRBD2 | TRBV7-2 | TGTGCCAGCAGCCTAGGGACTAGCGGGAGGGCCAAAGATACGCAGTATTTT | CASSLGTSGRAKDTQYF
TRBJ2-7 | - | - | TRBV6-1 | TGTGCCAGCATGGACCTCTGGACGGCCTCCTACGAGCAGTACTTC | CASMDLWTASYEQYF
TRBJ1-1 | - | TRBD1 | TRBV10-3 | TGTGCCATCAGTGAGGGACAGGGGCCGGACATGAACACTGAAGCTTTCTTT | CAISEGQGPDMNTEAFF
TRBJ1-1 | many | - | TRBV5-1 | TGCGCCAGCAGCTTGGCTCCCATTCCGAACACTGAAGCTTTCTTT | CASSLAPIPNTEAFF
TRBJ1-1 | - | - | TRBV5-6 | TGTGCCAGTTCGAATAGAGAACGGAGAACTGAAGCTTTCTTT | CASSNRERRTEAFF